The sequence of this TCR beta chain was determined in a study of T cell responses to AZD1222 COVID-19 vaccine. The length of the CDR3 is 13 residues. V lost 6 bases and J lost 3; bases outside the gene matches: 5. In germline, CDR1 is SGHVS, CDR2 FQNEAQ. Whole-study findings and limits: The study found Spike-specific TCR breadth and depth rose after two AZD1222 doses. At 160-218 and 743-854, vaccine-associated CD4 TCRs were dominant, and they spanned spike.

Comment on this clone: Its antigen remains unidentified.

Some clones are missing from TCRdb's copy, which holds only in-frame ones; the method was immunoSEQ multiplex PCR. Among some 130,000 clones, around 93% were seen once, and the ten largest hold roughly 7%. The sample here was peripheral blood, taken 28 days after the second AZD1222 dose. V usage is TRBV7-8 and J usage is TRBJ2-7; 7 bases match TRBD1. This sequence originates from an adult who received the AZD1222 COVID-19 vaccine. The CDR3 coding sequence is TGTGCCAGCAGACAGGGGTTGGGCTACGAGCAGTACTTC. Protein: CASRQGLGYEQYF. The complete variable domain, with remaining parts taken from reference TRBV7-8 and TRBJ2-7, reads GAGVSQSPRYKVAKRGQDVALRCDPISGHVSLFWYQQALGQGPEFLTYFQNEAQLDKSGLPSDRFFAERPEGSVSTLKIQRTQQEDSAVYLCASRQGLGYEQYFGPGTRLTVT.